The 20 T cell receptor beta chains below were found in one sample sequenced in a study of blood T cell repertoires in COVID-19. The assay was immunoSEQ multiplex PCR, and TCRdb's table has in-frame clones only and misses some. The data show a few hundred thousand clones, more than 80% seen once. Source material: peripheral blood. The receptors were sampled from a woman older than 75 with acute or convalescent COVID-19.

The J gene is TRBJ1-2, the V gene TRBV6-5; no firm D call. The CDR3 covers 15 residues. The germline V gene has CDR1 MNHEY and CDR2 SVGAGI. The germline V and J ends were trimmed by 0 bases and 4 bases, with 12 bases remaining between them. The CDR3 DNA reads as TGTGCCAGCAGTTACTCGGGCGACGGTTTCTATGGCTACACCTTC. This gives the protein CASSYSGDGFYGYTF.

This chain links TRBV28 with TRBJ1-4; tentative D call: TRBD1 (5 bases). The CDR3 has 13 residues. V was cut by 5 bases and J by 8 bases, with 12 bases left in between. Germline V gives CDR1 MDHEN, CDR2 SYDVKM. CDR3 DNA sequence: TGTGCCAGCAGTATAGACAGCCCCGAAAAACTGTTTTTT. Its protein product is CASSIDSPEKLFF.

The gene calls are TRBV3-1 (or the pseudogene TRBV3-2) and TRBJ1-4; 11 bases are a match to TRBD1. Germline values: CDR1 LGHDT, CDR2 YNNKEL (reference sequence). The V segment lost 4 bases and the J segment 7 bases; nucleotides outside the gene matches: 8. The CDR3 contains 16 residues. The CDR3 DNA follows: TGTGCCAGCAGCCCGGACAGGGGGCGTAGGAGTGAAAAACTGTTTTTT. Protein sequence: CASSPDRGRRSEKLFF.

The genes are TRBV5-1 and TRBJ2-3; TRBD2 might be the D (5 bases). V shed 3 bases and J shed 0 bases, with 20 bases lying between them. The CDR3 is made up of 18 amino acids. The germline V gene encodes CDR1 SGHRS and CDR2 YFSETQ. CDR3 region: CASSSQVLDFFSTDTQYF. As DNA, the CDR3 is TGCGCCAGCAGCTCGCAAGTACTGGACTTTTTTAGCACAGATACGCAGTATTTT.

This clone was detected a few times. CDR3 amino acids: CSASLAGATDTQYF. The CDR3 DNA sequence: TGCAGTGCTAGTCTAGCGGGGGCAACAGATACGCAGTATTTT. V is TRBV20-1 and J is TRBJ2-3; 10 bases align to TRBD2. J was trimmed by 3 bases and V by 3 bases; bases with no gene match: 3. CDR1 is DFQATT, CDR2 SNEGSKA, per germline (reference sequence). The CDR3 length is 14 residues.

V usage is TRBV3-1 (or the pseudogene TRBV3-2) and J usage is TRBJ1-1, with 10 bases fitting TRBD1. This CDR3 has 15 amino acids. After removal of 7 bases from V and 4 bases from J, the junction contained 9 bases not matched to a gene. Germline assignment: CDR1 LGHDT and CDR2 YNNKEL (reference sequence). The CDR3 region is CASTPPGTGVTEAFF. Here the CDR3 DNA reads TGTGCCAGCACCCCCCCCGGGACAGGGGTCACTGAAGCTTTCTTT.

This chain connects TRBV27 to TRBJ2-3; 12 bases are shared with TRBD2. Unmatched junction bases numbered 11, after V lost 2 bases and J lost 2 bases. Germline loops: CDR1 MNHEY, CDR2 SMNVEV (reference sequence). The CDR3 covers 19 residues. CDR3 sequence reads: CASSLRLAGGNLDTDTQYF. CDR3 sequence (DNA): TGTGCCAGCAGTTTACGGCTAGCGGGAGGGAACTTGGACACAGATACGCAGTATTTT.

The gene calls are TRBV29-1 and TRBJ2-7, with D possibly being TRBD2 (5 bases). The CDR3 is 12 amino acids. V lost 6 bases and J lost 2, with 11 bases in between. Germline V lookup: CDR1 SQVTM, CDR2 ANQGSEA. CDR3 sequence reads: CSVSSGAYEQYF. DNA for the CDR3: TGCAGCGTCTCCTCCGGGGCCTACGAGCAGTACTTC.

The chain couples TRBV2 to TRBJ1-1, with 7 bases identical to TRBD1. After removal of 6 bases from V and 5 bases from J, the junction contained 9 bases not matched to a gene. Per the germline V gene, CDR1 is SNHLY and CDR2 is FYNNEI. This CDR3 region has 14 residues. In DNA form, the CDR3 reads TGTGCCAGCAGCGTACAGGGGAAGGCGACTGAAGCTTTCTTT. Its translation: CASSVQGKATEAFF.

The V gene is TRBV2, the J gene TRBJ2-3, with TRBD2 matching over 8 bases. The CDR3 is 14 residues long. The germline V gene has CDR1 SNHLY and CDR2 FYNNEI. V was clipped by 4 bases and J by 3 bases; unmatched bases: 3. DNA of the CDR3: TGTGCCAGCAGTGGAGGGACTAGAACAGATACGCAGTATTTT. Its protein product is CASSGGTRTDTQYF.

J is TRBJ2-5 and V is TRBV19; D ambiguous. V lost 5 bases to trimming and J lost 3 bases, with 19 bases between them. The CDR3 is 16 residues long. Germline V CDR1 and CDR2: LNHDA, SQIVND (reference sequence). The chain's CDR3 is CASSARLNMPEETQYF. In nucleotides, the CDR3 is TGTGCCAGTAGTGCCCGACTGAACATGCCTGAAGAGACCCAGTACTTC. Complete variable domain (other parts from reference TRBV19 and TRBJ2-5): DGGITQSPKYLFRKEGQNVTLSCEQNLNHDAMYWYRQDPGQGLRLIYYSQIVNDFQKGDIAEGYSVSREKKESFPLTVTSAQKNPTAFYLCASSARLNMPEETQYFGPGTRLLVL.

V is TRBV30 and J is TRBJ1-4; the match to TRBD1 covers 9 bases. V was clipped by 6 bases and J by 6 bases; unmatched bases: 11. Germline lookup yields CDR1 GTSNPN and CDR2 SVGIG (reference sequence). CDR3 size: 15 residues. CDR3 nucleotide sequence: TGTGCCTGTTCTCGGTGGGGACAGGGAGATGAAAAACTGTTTTTT. Translated: CACSRWGQGDEKLFF.

In its sample, this clone was seen once. J is TRBJ2-3 and V is TRBV4-2; 8 bases match TRBD2. V lost 5 bases to trimming and J lost 6 bases; unmatched junction nucleotides: 7. The germline gives CDR1 LGHNA, CDR2 YNFKEQ. The CDR3 sequence is 14 residues long. The CDR3 DNA sequence: TGTGCCAGCAGCAGTTTTCCGGGGGGGGATACGCAGTATTTT. Translation: CASSSFPGGDTQYF.

The V call is TRBV5-4, the J call TRBJ1-2, with D perhaps matching TRBD1 (6 bases). V gave up 0 bases and J gave up 4 bases, with 10 bases separating them. Germline V CDR1 and CDR2: SGHNT, YYREEE (reference sequence). The CDR3 totals 14 residues. Here the CDR3 reads CASSLDQGTYGYTF. The CDR3 DNA is TGTGCCAGCAGCTTGGACCAGGGGACCTATGGCTACACCTTC. The whole variable domain, remainder taken from reference TRBV5-4 and TRBJ1-2, is ETGVTQSPTHLIKTRGQQVTLRCSSQSGHNTVSWYQQALGQGPQFIFQYYREEENGRGNFPPRFSGLQFPNYSSELNVNALELDDSALYLCASSLDQGTYGYTFGSGTRLTVV.

This chain links TRBV7-3 with TRBJ2-2; TRBD1 matches 10 bases. Germline lookup yields CDR1 SGHTA and CDR2 FQGTGA. The ends lost 5 bases at V and 6 bases at J; junction bases unmatched: 6. The CDR3 is made up of 15 amino acids. CDR3 protein: CASSQGQGYAGELFF. As DNA, the CDR3 is TGTGCCAGCAGCCAGGGACAGGGGTACGCCGGGGAGCTGTTTTTT.

The chain uses TRBV7-6 and TRBJ1-3; no definite D call. The germline V and J ends were trimmed by 6 bases and 4 bases, with 13 bases remaining between them. The V gene's germline CDR1 is SGHVS and CDR2 FNYEAQ. This CDR3 has 14 amino acids. The chain's CDR3 is CASRPNQQGNTIYF. DNA of the CDR3: TGTGCCAGCAGACCTAACCAACAGGGAAACACCATATATTTT.

The V gene is TRBV6-5, the J gene TRBJ2-3; 8 bases align to TRBD1. CDR3 length equals 16 residues. V trimming: 2 bases; J trimming: 4 bases; junction bases outside the gene matches: 8. Germline CDR1 and CDR2: MNHEY and SVGAGI. Written as DNA, the CDR3 is TGTGCCAGCAGTTACGATCCAGGGGGCATTGCAGATACGCAGTATTTT. Translating it yields CASSYDPGGIADTQYF.

The CDR3 is CASSVEGAWASGVTEAFF. The CDR3 nucleotides are TGTGCCAGCAGCGTAGAGGGAGCTTGGGCCTCAGGGGTGACTGAAGCTTTCTTT. The genes are TRBV9 and TRBJ1-1, with D possibly matching TRBD1 (6 bases). The V end was cut by 0 bases, the J end by 5 bases, with 23 bases between. This CDR3 region has 18 residues. Per germline, CDR1 SGDLS and CDR2 YYNGEE.

This clone was counted between two and nine times. The sample has other DNA sequences that encode this CDR3 too. This chain's CDR3 is CASSGQGYEQYF. In nucleotides, the CDR3 is TGTGCCAGTAGCGGACAGGGCTACGAGCAGTACTTC. The genes are TRBV19 and TRBJ2-7; 8 nucleotides line up with TRBD1. Germline loops: CDR1 LNHDA, CDR2 SQIVND (reference sequence). The length of the CDR3 is 12 residues. V trimming: 6 bases; J trimming: 3 bases; junction bases outside the gene matches: 1.

The chain couples TRBV12-3 or TRBV12-4 to TRBJ1-2; D is undetermined. The length of the CDR3 is 11 residues. The ends were cut back, 7 bases at V and 8 bases at J, with 11 bases in the middle. The CDR3 sequence: CASTLLRGYTF. The CDR3 region has the DNA TGTGCCAGCACCCTCCTACGGGGCTACACCTTC.